This T cell receptor beta chain emerged from a study of shared clonotypes between healthy human individuals. TCRdb's table, derived via immunoSEQ multiplex PCR, lists solely in-frame clones and lacks some. The profile shows about 2.1 million clones, roughly 91% of them singletons. Naivety among CD8 cells was defined by CD45RO negativity and positive CCR7 selection, thereby excluding terminally differentiated effector memory CD45RA+ cells. From germline, CDR1 is SGHVS and CDR2 FQNEAQ. Trimming shortened V by 1 base and J by 3 bases, and 13 bases separated the two germline ends. The CDR3 has 15 amino acids.

The TCR sequence derives from a man aged 18 to 35 in good health. Some clones in this sample may be carry-over from other donors' samples. The source material was naive CD8+ T cells from PBMCs. The rearrangement joins TRBV7-8 to TRBJ2-7, with a tentative D call TRBD2 (5 bases). In DNA form, the CDR3 reads TGTGCCAGCAGCTTAGGGCGCGGGCCTGACTACGAGCAGTACTTC. It specifies CASSLGRGPDYEQYF. The full variable domain, completed using reference TRBV7-8 and TRBJ2-7, is GAGVSQSPRYKVAKRGQDVALRCDPISGHVSLFWYQQALGQGPEFLTYFQNEAQLDKSGLPSDRFFAERPEGSVSTLKIQRTQQEDSAVYLCASSLGRGPDYEQYFGPGTRLTVT.